The clone carrying this T cell receptor (beta chain) was detected only once. Antigen: not known. Primed by a sample-barcoded 5' primer and a J-beta primer mix, a second PCR proceeded for roughly 7 to 11 cycles. TCRdb ran MiXCR on the 5' RACE reads and lists one entry per CDR3 protein. The sample yields roughly 800,000 distinct CDR3 sequences, about 53% seen once. The data were taken from a study of blood T cells in healthy people across ages. The study's findings and limits: Any conclusive comparison of naive versus antigen-experienced cells was prevented by using unsorted PBMCs.

Sequenced: blood. The clonotype comes from an elderly man in good health.

CDR3 nucleotide sequence: TGTGCCACCAGTGACCAGACAGGGTCCCGCTCCTACAATGAGCAGTTCTTC. It translates to CATSDQTGSRSYNEQFF. V usage is TRBV24-1 and J usage is TRBJ2-1, with 7 nucleotides matching TRBD1. V shed 4 bases and J 0 bases; nucleotides not matched to a gene: 8. The CDR3 consists of 17 residues. Germline V CDR1 and CDR2: KGHDR, SFDVKD.